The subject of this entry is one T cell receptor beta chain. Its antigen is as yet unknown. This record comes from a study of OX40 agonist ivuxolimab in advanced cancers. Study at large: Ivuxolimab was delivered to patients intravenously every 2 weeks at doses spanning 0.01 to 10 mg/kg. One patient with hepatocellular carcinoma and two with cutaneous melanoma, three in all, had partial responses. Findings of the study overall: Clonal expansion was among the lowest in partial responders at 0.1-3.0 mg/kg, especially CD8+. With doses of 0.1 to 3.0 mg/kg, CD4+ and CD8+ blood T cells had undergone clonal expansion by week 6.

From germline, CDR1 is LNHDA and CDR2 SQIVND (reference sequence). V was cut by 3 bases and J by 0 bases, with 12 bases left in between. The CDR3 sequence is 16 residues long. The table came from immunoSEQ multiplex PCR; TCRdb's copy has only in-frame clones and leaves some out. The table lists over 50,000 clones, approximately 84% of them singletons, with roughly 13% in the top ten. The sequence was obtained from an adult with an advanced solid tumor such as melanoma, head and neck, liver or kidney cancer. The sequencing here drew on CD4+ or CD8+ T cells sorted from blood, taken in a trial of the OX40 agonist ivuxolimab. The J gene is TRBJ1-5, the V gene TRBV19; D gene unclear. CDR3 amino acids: CASSIGGSYSNQPQHF. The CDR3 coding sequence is TGTGCCAGTAGTATTGGAGGAAGTTATAGCAATCAGCCCCAGCATTTT.